One and the same sample provided the 31 T cell receptor beta chains below, sequenced in a study of cytomegalovirus exposure and HLA in healthy donors. 60 Vbeta and 13 Jbeta primers were used in PCR. Measured with immunoSEQ multiplex PCR; TCRdb has only the in-frame clones, and not every one. Of a few hundred thousand clones in the sample, around 86% are singletons; the top ten hold 10% to 13%. Sequencing used PBMCs. The receptor set was obtained from a woman aged 45 to 65 in good health and CMV-seropositive.

The chain recombines TRBV16 with TRBJ1-2; 7 bases line up with TRBD1. Germline V gene sequence: CDR1 KGHSY, CDR2 FQNENV. The CDR3 length is 15 residues. Trimming removed 0 bases from V and 4 bases from J; junction bases left unmatched: 5. CDR3 nucleotide sequence: TGTGCCAGCAGCCAATCGGTAGCAGGGGGCTATGGCTACACCTTC. This encodes CASSQSVAGGYGYTF.

The V gene is TRBV18, the J gene TRBJ1-1; 8 positions match TRBD1. The V gene end was trimmed by 6 bases and the J gene end by 6 bases; junction bases not matched to a gene: 12. CDR1 is KGHSH, CDR2 LQKENI, per germline. The CDR3 runs to 15 residues. CDR3 coding DNA: TGTGCCAGCTCCCAAGACAGGGGAGGGAGGTCTGAAGCTTTCTTT. Translation: CASSQDRGGRSEAFF. The full variable domain, with the rest looked up from reference TRBV18 and TRBJ1-1, is NAGVMQNPRHLVRRRGQEARLRCSPMKGHSHVYWYRQLPEEGLKFMVYLQKENIIDESGMPKERFSAEFPKEGPSILRIQQVVRGDSAAYFCASSQDRGGRSEAFFGQGTRLTVV.

The V call is TRBV14, the J call TRBJ2-1; 9 bases agree with TRBD2. The CDR3 extends over 16 amino acids. Trimming removed 0 bases from V and 8 bases from J; junction bases left unmatched: 8. The V gene's germline CDR1 is SGHDN and CDR2 FVKESK. The CDR3, as DNA: TGTGCCAGCAGCCAAGATATGACTAGCGGTAGGGATGAGCAGTTCTTC. Amino acids: CASSQDMTSGRDEQFF.

CDR3 sequence: CASSPSRLVGGPGELFF. In DNA form, the CDR3 reads TGTGCCAGCAGTCCCTCCCGACTAGTAGGGGGCCCCGGGGAGCTGTTTTTT. The chain uses TRBV7-6 and TRBJ2-2, with D perhaps TRBD1 (7 bases). Looked up from germline, CDR1 is SGHVS and CDR2 is FNYEAQ. Trimming cost V 6 bases and J 6 bases, with 23 bases left between them. CDR3 length equals 17 residues.

The J gene is TRBJ2-7, the V gene TRBV7-8; no clear D. Germline values: CDR1 SGHVS, CDR2 FQNEAQ. This CDR3 has 12 amino acids. Trimming left V 5 bases short and J 6 bases short, with 11 bases between. The CDR3 bases are TGTGCCAGCAGCAAGAGCAGCGCCGAGCAGTACTTC. Amino acid sequence: CASSKSSAEQYF.

The rearrangement links TRBV2 to TRBJ2-5; 10 bases align to TRBD1. Gene TRBJ2-7 matches the end of the DNA better, so the J call may be wrong. The germline V gene has CDR1 SNHLY and CDR2 FYNNEI. The CDR3 is 17 residues long. This CDR3 is CASSDVIWDRGLYEQYF. CDR3 DNA sequence: TGTGCCAGCAGTGACGTGATATGGGACAGGGGCCTCTACGAGCAGTACTTC.

The chain uses TRBV28 and TRBJ1-5; D is uncertain. The V end was cut by 5 bases, the J end by 7 bases, with 9 bases between. The germline gives CDR1 MDHEN, CDR2 SYDVKM. The CDR3 is 12 residues long. Written as DNA, the CDR3 is TGTGCCAGCAGTACCGGGTGGCAGCCCCAGCATTTT. It encodes CASSTGWQPQHF.

The V gene is TRBV29-1, the J gene TRBJ2-7, with TRBD1 matching 9 bases. The CDR3 runs to 16 residues. Germline lookup yields CDR1 SQVTM and CDR2 ANQGSEA. After removal of 0 bases from V and 0 bases from J, the junction contained 6 bases not matched to a gene. Written as DNA, the CDR3 is TGCAGCGTTGAAGATAGGAGGGACAGGGCCTCCTACGAGCAGTACTTC. It codes for CSVEDRRDRASYEQYF.

This sequence joins TRBV5-1 and TRBJ1-2; 9 bases fit TRBD1. Germline V gives CDR1 SGHRS, CDR2 YFSETQ. Unmatched junction bases numbered 5, after V lost 5 bases and J lost 6 bases. The CDR3 is made up of 13 amino acids. In DNA, the CDR3 is TGCGCCAGCAGATGGACAGGGGCGGATGGCTACACCTTC. Translation: CASRWTGADGYTF.

In this sample, this clone turned up once. The chain is built from TRBV2 and TRBJ1-1, with 8 bases that match TRBD1. Trimming at V came to 7 bases and at J to 2 bases, leaving 6 bases not matched to a gene. Germline V CDR1 and CDR2: SNHLY, FYNNEI. This CDR3 is 14 amino acids long. CDR3 sequence reads: CASKLDRGNTEAFF. The CDR3 DNA follows: TGTGCCAGCAAACTAGACAGGGGAAACACTGAAGCTTTCTTT.

The chain recombines TRBV7-9 with TRBJ1-6; 7 bases are shared with TRBD1. The V gene's germline CDR1 is SEHNR and CDR2 FQNEAQ (reference sequence). The CDR3 length is 15 residues. The trim removed 10 bases at V and 5 bases at J, leaving 11 bases unmatched. The CDR3 region has the DNA TGTGCCACCTCCCGACAGGGACAAAATAATTCACCCCTCCACTTT. Translation gives CATSRQGQNNSPLHF.

The CDR3 reads CAISPRQGMSYEQYF. The CDR3 DNA is TGTGCCATCTCCCCCAGACAGGGCATGAGCTACGAGCAGTACTTC. V is TRBV10-3 and J is TRBJ2-7; 7 bases fit TRBD1. The CDR3 loop spans 15 amino acids. The germline CDR1 and CDR2 sequences are ENHRY and SYGVKD. The trim removed 8 bases at V and 3 bases at J, leaving 13 bases unmatched.

V is TRBV6-5 and J is TRBJ1-4, with no clear D. Germline loops: CDR1 MNHEY, CDR2 SVGAGI. The CDR3 is 13 amino acids. Trimming pared 6 bases from V and 5 bases from J, leaving 10 bases between. This chain's CDR3 is CASRRERNEKLFF. Here the CDR3 DNA reads TGTGCCAGCAGGCGGGAACGGAATGAAAAACTGTTTTTT.

This CDR3 is CATQGWGRVAGELFF. CDR3 bases: TGTGCCACCCAGGGATGGGGTAGAGTAGCCGGGGAGCTGTTTTTT. The chain combines TRBV6-6 with TRBJ2-2; possible D gene TRBD1, 5 bases. The V gene's germline CDR1 is MNHNY and CDR2 SVGAGI (reference sequence). V lost 10 bases and J 6 bases, leaving 21 bases between the germline ends. The CDR3 is made up of 15 amino acids.

Remarks on this clone: The junction and the germline gene differ at one end; a read error may be behind it. The CDR3, as DNA: TGTGCCAGCAGACCCATTGGGACACTCCAAGGGACCCAGTACTTC. Protein sequence: CASRPIGTLQGTQYF. V gene TRBV6-5 combines with J gene TRBJ2-5; a weak D match, TRBD1 (6 bases). Germline values: CDR1 MNHEY, CDR2 SVGAGI. This CDR3 has 15 residues.

The chain joins TRBV7-9 to TRBJ1-1, with TRBD1 as a possible D gene (6 bases). The CDR3 length is 13 residues. Trimming took off 5 bases at V and 1 base at J, with 8 bases between the two ends. The germline V gene has CDR1 SEHNR and CDR2 FQNEAQ (reference sequence). For the CDR3, the DNA is TGTGCCAGCAGCAACAGGGAGAACACTGAAGCTTTCTTT. It yields the protein CASSNRENTEAFF.

The chain links TRBV9 to TRBJ2-3; TRBD2 aligns across 8 bases. The CDR3 is 17 residues long. Trimming at V came to 4 bases and at J to 3 bases, leaving 13 bases not matched to a gene. Germline assignment: CDR1 SGDLS and CDR2 YYNGEE. Here the CDR3 DNA reads TGTGCCAGCAGCACTGGACTAGCCGTGTGGGATACAGATACGCAGTATTTT. This translates into CASSTGLAVWDTDTQYF.

A few counts support this clone. CDR3 nucleotides: TGTGCCAGCAGCCAAGATCGGGGGACTGAAGCTTTCTTT. Encoded protein: CASSQDRGTEAFF. The J gene is TRBJ1-1, the V gene TRBV4-2, with D perhaps TRBD1 (5 bases). Germline loops: CDR1 LGHNA, CDR2 YNFKEQ. V shed 0 bases and J shed 5 bases, with 7 bases lying between them. CDR3 length: 13 amino acids.

The V and J genes are TRBV30 and TRBJ1-2, with 12 bases fitting TRBD1. The trim removed 1 base at V and 8 bases at J, leaving 14 bases unmatched. The CDR3 extends over 17 amino acids. In germline, CDR1 is GTSNPN, CDR2 SVGIG (reference sequence). The CDR3 sequence is CAWSANSPGQGAKGYTF. The CDR3 nucleotides are TGTGCCTGGAGTGCTAACTCCCCGGGACAGGGGGCGAAAGGCTACACCTTC.

The chain links TRBV4-1 to TRBJ2-3, with D perhaps matching TRBD1 (5 bases). There are 15 residues in the CDR3. Trimming removed 6 bases from V and 0 bases from J, with 13 bases in between. CDR1 and CDR2 from the germline V gene are MGHRA and YSYEKL. In DNA form, the CDR3 reads TGCGCCAGCAGTTCAGGGCCAACTAGCACAGATACGCAGTATTTT. Amino acids: CASSSGPTSTDTQYF.

The V call is TRBV6-5, the J call TRBJ1-5; D uncertain. Trimming cost V 10 bases and J 7 bases, with 17 bases left between them. CDR3 length equals 13 residues. CDR1 is MNHEY and CDR2 is SVGAGI in the germline V gene. CDR3 region: CATSRRGGQPQHF. As DNA, the CDR3 is TGTGCCACCTCCCGACGGGGAGGCCAGCCCCAGCATTTT.

The J gene is TRBJ2-6, the V gene TRBV9; D is unresolved. Germline CDR1 reads SGDLS; CDR2 reads YYNGEE. This CDR3 region has 16 residues. Trimming shortened V by 4 bases and J by 2 bases, and 13 bases separated the two germline ends. CDR3 sequence (DNA): TGTGCCAGCAGCACGAGGATTGGTACTGGGGCCAACGTCCTGACTTTC. Protein: CASSTRIGTGANVLTF.

The CDR3 DNA reads TGTGCCAGCAGCTTGTGGGTTGTAGCGGGGGAGCCAGAAGAGACCCAGTACTTC. This translates into CASSLWVVAGEPEETQYF. This chain joins TRBV5-4 and TRBJ2-5; 9 bases line up with TRBD2. The germline V gene encodes CDR1 SGHNT and CDR2 YYREEE (reference sequence). V trimming: 1 base; J trimming: 3 bases; junction bases outside the gene matches: 13. The CDR3 runs 18 residues.

The chain employs TRBV5-5 and TRBJ1-5; D is ambiguous. Germline assignment: CDR1 SGHKS and CDR2 YYEKEE (reference sequence). The CDR3 is made up of 13 amino acids. With 0 bases removed from V and 5 bases from J, the gap between germline ends came to 6 bases. The CDR3 DNA is TGTGCCAGCAGCTTGGACAGTGATCAGCCCCAGCATTTT. The encoded protein is CASSLDSDQPQHF.

The chain links TRBV28 to TRBJ2-7, with D possibly being TRBD1 (6 bases). The CDR3 loop spans 13 amino acids. Germline CDR1 is MDHEN and CDR2 is SYDVKM. V lost 4 bases to trimming and J lost 1 base, with 8 bases between them. For the CDR3, the DNA is TGTGCCAGCAGTTGGGACACGTCCTACGAGCAGTACTTC. Its protein product is CASSWDTSYEQYF.

The rearrangement joins TRBV28 to TRBJ1-2; possibly TRBD1 for D (5 bases). This CDR3 spans 14 amino acids. Germline V gene data show CDR1 as MDHEN and CDR2 as SYDVKM. Trimming left V 5 bases short and J 5 bases short, with 15 bases between. CDR3 sequence reads: CASSTGGGDYGYTF. The CDR3 DNA sequence: TGTGCCAGCAGTACGGGGGGGGGTGATTATGGCTACACCTTC.

This clone showed up just a few times. J is TRBJ2-3 and V is TRBV7-9, with unresolved D. Trimming took 6 bases from V and 3 from J, leaving 4 bases between them. The CDR3 runs 11 residues. In germline, CDR1 is SEHNR, CDR2 FQNEAQ (reference sequence). CDR3 region: CASSITDTQYF. The CDR3 DNA sequence: TGTGCCAGCAGTATTACAGATACGCAGTATTTT. The full variable domain, its missing parts supplied by reference TRBV7-9 and TRBJ2-3, is DTGVSQNPRHKITKRGQNVTFRCDPISEHNRLYWYRQTLGQGPEFLTYFQNEAQLEKSRLLSDRFSAERPKGSFSTLEIQRTEQGDSAMYLCASSITDTQYFGPGTRLTVL.

The V call is TRBV19, the J call TRBJ1-1; 7 nucleotides line up with TRBD1. With 1 base clipped from V and 1 base from J, the junction kept 3 bases outside the gene matches. The CDR3 contains 15 residues. Germline loops: CDR1 LNHDA, CDR2 SQIVND (reference sequence). DNA for the CDR3: TGTGCCAGTAGTATAGGTCGACAGGGGAACACTGAAGCTTTCTTT. As protein: CASSIGRQGNTEAFF.

In this sample, this clone turned up a few times. The rearrangement links TRBV28 to TRBJ1-6; perhaps TRBD1 as D (6 bases). The CDR3 is 13 amino acids. Between the trimmed V and J ends, which lost 1 base and 8 bases, there was a span of 6 bases. Germline assignment: CDR1 MDHEN and CDR2 SYDVKM. Here the CDR3 reads CASSLSGDSPLHF. CDR3 DNA: TGTGCCAGCAGTTTATCAGGGGATTCACCCCTCCACTTT.

V and J are TRBV6-1 and TRBJ1-6; D uncertain. Trimming pared 3 bases from V and 10 bases from J, leaving 10 bases between. This CDR3 comprises 13 residues. Germline V gene lookup returns CDR1 MNHNS and CDR2 SASEGT. In nucleotides, the CDR3 is TGTGCCAGCAGTGACCAGATCCAGTCACCCCTCCACTTT. It codes for CASSDQIQSPLHF.

The chain is built from TRBV9 and TRBJ1-3; D possibly corresponds to TRBD1 (5 bases). Germline V gene lookup returns CDR1 SGDLS and CDR2 YYNGEE. The V gene lost 4 bases and the J gene lost 2 bases, with 13 bases spanning the gap. This CDR3 is built from 15 residues. The CDR3 DNA reads TGTGCCAGCAGCAACGGGGGGGGACCTGGAAACACCATATATTTT. Translated: CASSNGGGPGNTIYF.